The next 28 T cell receptor beta chains were all read from a single sample in a study of T-cell reconstitution after alpha-beta-depleted transplantation in children. Preparation of the TCRbeta library involved a method that used unique molecular identifiers. TCRdb fed the PCR reads into MiXCR, producing one record per CDR3 protein. The sample includes approximately 490,000 distinct CDR3 sequences, roughly 10% of them seen just once. The specimen comprised PBMCs, sampled before TCRalphabeta/CD19-depleted stem cell transplant. These receptors came from a child aged 2-15 years with inherited bone marrow failure, due to receive a stem cell transplant.

This clonotype was picked up many times. This chain uses TRBV7-9 with TRBJ2-4; 7 nucleotides agree with TRBD1. The germline CDR1 and CDR2 sequences are SEHNR and FQNEAQ (reference sequence). The CDR3 is made up of 15 amino acids. V was pared by 5 bases and J by 8 bases, with 12 bases of the junction left unmatched. The CDR3 here is CASSILQGRGDIQYF. DNA for the CDR3: TGTGCCAGCAGCATATTACAGGGGAGAGGTGACATTCAGTACTTC.

This clonotype was detected many times. V usage is TRBV29-1 and J usage is TRBJ2-1; the match to TRBD1 covers 9 bases. The CDR3 length is 14 residues. Germline CDR1 reads SQVTM; CDR2 reads ANQGSEA. The ends lost 7 bases at V and 7 bases at J; junction bases unmatched: 11. CDR3 nucleotide sequence: TGCAGCGGGCTGGGGACAGGGATGGGGAATGAGCAGTTCTTC. Translated: CSGLGTGMGNEQFF.

The sample holds many counts of this clonotype. The V call is TRBV11-2, the J call TRBJ2-3, with 9 nucleotides matching TRBD2. The germline V gene encodes CDR1 SGHAT and CDR2 FQNNGV. J gave up 2 bases and V 6 bases, and 12 bases lay outside the gene matches. The CDR3 has 17 amino acids. CDR3 DNA: TGTGCCAGCAGTCCCCTCGGCTCTAGCGGGAACACAGATACGCAGTATTTT. It specifies CASSPLGSSGNTDTQYF. The variable domain in full, with the rest retrieved from reference TRBV11-2 and TRBJ2-3, is EAGVAQSPRYKIIEKRQSVAFWCNPISGHATLYWYQQILGQGPKLLIQFQNNGVVDDSQLPKDRFSAERLKGVDSTLKIQPAKLEDSAVYLCASSPLGSSGNTDTQYFGPGTRLTVL.

Ten or more counts support this clonotype. V is TRBV20-1 and J is TRBJ2-3; D gene unclear. Trimming shortened V by 5 bases and J by 0 bases, and 3 bases separated the two germline ends. Germline V gives CDR1 DFQATT, CDR2 SNEGSKA (reference sequence). This CDR3 comprises 11 residues. DNA for the CDR3: TGCAGTGCTGAAAGCACAGATACGCAGTATTTT. It translates to CSAESTDTQYF.

There are many counts of this clonotype. The V and J genes are TRBV28 and TRBJ1-5; no clear D gene. Looked up from germline, CDR1 is MDHEN and CDR2 is SYDVKM. The CDR3 spans 13 residues. Trimming removed 6 bases at V and 2 bases at J, with 8 bases between. As DNA, the CDR3 is TGTGCCAGCAGCTCCGGGGGCAATCAGCCCCAGCATTTT. This translates into CASSSGGNQPQHF.

The chain uses TRBV20-1 and TRBJ2-2, with 11 nucleotides matching TRBD2. This CDR3 is built from 14 residues. Germline CDR1 reads DFQATT; CDR2 reads SNEGSKA (reference sequence). V lost 5 bases, J lost 4 bases, and 3 bases stayed unmatched. The CDR3 bases are TGCAGTGCTGCGGGACTAGCGGCCACCGGGGAGCTGTTTTTT. Protein sequence: CSAAGLAATGELFF.

The sample holds many counts of this clonotype. This chain connects TRBV19 to TRBJ2-1; 7 bases map to TRBD2. CDR3 length: 16 amino acids. Per the germline V gene, CDR1 is LNHDA and CDR2 is SQIVND (reference sequence). V shed 5 bases, J shed 7 bases, and the junction held 14 bases outside the gene matches. The chain's CDR3 is CASSLSGLPLGNEQFF. The DNA for the CDR3 is TGTGCCAGTAGTCTCTCGGGACTACCATTGGGGAATGAGCAGTTCTTC.

This clonotype was detected ten times or more. V gene TRBV5-4 combines with J gene TRBJ2-1; 12 positions match TRBD2. Germline CDR1 is SGHNT and CDR2 is YYREEE (reference sequence). The CDR3 is 17 amino acids. The V segment lost 4 bases and the J segment 2 bases; nucleotides outside the gene matches: 7. The CDR3 nucleotides read TGTGCCAGCAGCCTAACTAGCGGGAGGAAACCCTACAATGAGCAGTTCTTC. Its translation: CASSLTSGRKPYNEQFF.

This clonotype was counted only a few times. The chain recombines TRBV27 with TRBJ2-5; 14 bases are shared with TRBD2. The CDR3 contains 15 residues. Germline V gene sequence: CDR1 MNHEY, CDR2 SMNVEV (reference sequence). With 4 bases clipped from V and 5 bases from J, the junction kept 3 bases outside the gene matches. Here the CDR3 reads CASSWGLAGVETQYF. DNA of the CDR3: TGTGCCAGCAGTTGGGGACTAGCGGGAGTGGAGACCCAGTACTTC.

The chain links TRBV19 to TRBJ2-1; the D gene is possibly TRBD1 (6 bases). CDR3 length: 15 residues. CDR1 is LNHDA and CDR2 is SQIVND in the germline V gene (reference sequence). Trimming shortened V by 5 bases and J by 9 bases, and 20 bases separated the two germline ends. CDR3 DNA sequence: TGTGCCAGTAGTCAGGGGACCGGGACGCTGATTGAGCAGTTCTTC. Translated, it gives CASSQGTGTLIEQFF.

This clonotype showed up many times. The V call is TRBV27, the J call TRBJ1-2; 7 bases are a match to TRBD1. The CDR3 is made up of 13 amino acids. V shed 4 bases and J 4 bases; nucleotides not matched to a gene: 3. CDR1 MNHEY and CDR2 SMNVEV come from the germline V gene (reference sequence). The CDR3 sequence is CASSSGQFYGYTF. The CDR3 DNA is TGTGCCAGCAGTTCGGGACAGTTCTATGGCTACACCTTC.

Here the CDR3 DNA reads TGTGCCAGTAGTATTGGGACGGCTGGGGCCAACGTCCTGACTTTC. Protein: CASSIGTAGANVLTF. The V gene is TRBV19, the J gene TRBJ2-6, with D perhaps being TRBD1 or TRBD2 (5 bases each). Per germline, CDR1 LNHDA and CDR2 SQIVND (reference sequence). Trimming removed 3 bases at V and 2 bases at J, with 8 bases between. The CDR3 has 15 amino acids. The complete variable domain, with remaining parts taken from reference TRBV19 and TRBJ2-6, reads DGGITQSPKYLFRKEGQNVTLSCEQNLNHDAMYWYRQDPGQGLRLIYYSQIVNDFQKGDIAEGYSVSREKKESFPLTVTSAQKNPTAFYLCASSIGTAGANVLTFGAGSRLTVL.

This clonotype was recorded a few times. Written as DNA, the CDR3 is TGCAGCGTTGAAGATGGGCAGACAAATACCTACGAGCAGTACTTC. Translated: CSVEDGQTNTYEQYF. The J gene is TRBJ2-7, the V gene TRBV29-1, with no clear D. V lost 0 bases and J 2 bases, leaving 14 bases between the germline ends. The CDR3 extends over 15 amino acids. In germline, CDR1 is SQVTM, CDR2 ANQGSEA.

This clonotype was seen only once. A much larger clone lies a single base off, so this may be a read error. The rearrangement links TRBV12-3 or TRBV12-4 to TRBJ2-1; D gene uncertain. The CDR3 has 14 residues. V lost 8 bases and J lost 7, with 18 bases in between. In DNA, the CDR3 is TGTGCCAGCCCCGGTATCGGGTGGCGGAATGAGCAGTTCTTC. This sequence encodes CASPGIGWRNEQFF.

This clonotype was counted between two and nine times. The V call is TRBV5-6, the J call TRBJ2-4, with a weak D call TRBD2 (6 bases). V shed 2 bases and J shed 0 bases, with 15 bases lying between them. CDR3 size: 17 residues. Germline CDR1 SGHDT, CDR2 YYEEEE. CDR3 residues: CASSFRGTTLAKNIQYF. CDR3 coding DNA: TGTGCCAGCAGCTTTCGCGGGACCACATTAGCCAAAAACATTCAGTACTTC.

Ten or more counts support this clonotype. J is TRBJ1-2 and V is TRBV4-3; possible D gene TRBD1, 5 bases. The V end was cut by 0 bases, the J end by 5 bases, with 13 bases between. Germline V gives CDR1 LGHNA, CDR2 YSLEER. The CDR3 is 15 residues long. The CDR3: CASSQEMRGEYGYTF. In DNA form, the CDR3 reads TGCGCCAGCAGCCAAGAAATGAGGGGAGAATATGGCTACACCTTC.

The chain recombines TRBV7-9 with TRBJ2-7; 10 bases agree with TRBD2. J lost 0 bases, V lost 3 bases, and 5 bases had no gene match. The CDR3 length is 16 residues. From germline, CDR1 is SEHNR and CDR2 FQNEAQ (reference sequence). As DNA, the CDR3 is TGTGCCAGCAGCTTTTCTAGCGGGAGCCCCTCCTACGAGCAGTACTTC. This encodes CASSFSSGSPSYEQYF.

The chain combines TRBV27 with TRBJ2-7; the D gene could be TRBD1 or TRBD2 (5 bases each). Trimming removed 6 bases from V and 4 bases from J, with 19 bases in between. The CDR3 length is 15 residues. Germline lookup yields CDR1 MNHEY and CDR2 SMNVEV (reference sequence). The CDR3 sequence: CASSQGTGLTYEQYF. CDR3 DNA: TGTGCCAGCAGCCAAGGGACCGGGCTTACTTACGAGCAGTACTTC.

This clonotype has a count of ten or more. This chain uses TRBV7-2 with TRBJ2-7; TRBD1 might be the D (5 bases). The CDR3 loop spans 14 amino acids. V was trimmed by 5 bases and J by 7 bases, leaving 18 bases between them. CDR1 and CDR2 (germline): SGHTA, FQGNSA. This CDR3 is CASSLQDRAREQYF. The CDR3, as DNA: TGTGCCAGCAGCCTACAGGACCGGGCCAGAGAGCAGTACTTC.

This clonotype was seen many times. The V call is TRBV7-8, the J call TRBJ1-2, with 9 bases identical to TRBD1. Per the germline V gene, CDR1 is SGHVS and CDR2 is FQNEAQ. V lost 6 bases, J lost 6 bases, and 8 bases stayed unmatched. The CDR3 runs 14 residues. The CDR3 nucleotides are TGTGCCAGCAGAATTACAGGGGGCGCCGATGGCTACACCTTC. This sequence encodes CASRITGGADGYTF.

This sequence joins TRBV7-6 and TRBJ2-7; no clear D gene. CDR1 is SGHVS and CDR2 is FNYEAQ in the germline V gene. The CDR3 runs to 13 residues. The V end lost 1 base, the J end lost 7 bases, and 11 bases lay between the germline ends. The CDR3 DNA sequence: TGTGCCAGCAGCTTAGAGGATTCGGGTGAGCAGTACTTC. Protein product: CASSLEDSGEQYF.

This clonotype was picked up many times. V gene TRBV20-1 combines with J gene TRBJ2-3, with D tentatively TRBD1 or TRBD2 (6 bases each). The germline CDR1 and CDR2 sequences are DFQATT and SNEGSKA (reference sequence). The length of the CDR3 is 17 residues. Trimming cost V 1 base and J 3 bases, with 20 bases left between them. CDR3 coding DNA: TGCAGTGCTAGAGGAGGGGGGCAGGTTCTAATGACAGATACGCAGTATTTT. Amino acids: CSARGGGQVLMTDTQYF.

Ten or more counts support this clonotype. V and J are TRBV29-1 and TRBJ1-3; D gene uncertain. V lost 7 bases and J 0 bases, leaving 10 bases between the germline ends. CDR3 length: 13 residues. Germline loops: CDR1 SQVTM, CDR2 ANQGSEA. CDR3 amino acids: CSAIPVSGNTIYF. CDR3 bases: TGCAGCGCTATCCCCGTCTCTGGAAACACCATATATTTT.

A few counts support this clonotype. The CDR3 spells CASSRDTGEKLFF. CDR3 sequence (DNA): TGTGCCAGCAGCCGGGACACGGGCGAAAAACTGTTTTTT. The chain combines TRBV6-1 with TRBJ1-4, with D perhaps TRBD1 (6 bases). Germline lookup yields CDR1 MNHNS and CDR2 SASEGT. The CDR3 is 13 residues long. V was shortened by 6 bases and J by 8 bases, with 13 bases between the two germline ends.

The chain has TRBV7-8 and TRBJ1-3; D uncertain. The germline V gene encodes CDR1 SGHVS and CDR2 FQNEAQ. V shed 3 bases and J shed 0 bases, with 9 bases lying between them. The CDR3 has 15 residues. CDR3 DNA sequence: TGTGCCAGCAGCTTCGAAGGTTACTCTGGAAACACCATATATTTT. Encoded protein: CASSFEGYSGNTIYF. Drawing the rest from reference TRBV7-8 and TRBJ1-3, the complete variable domain is GAGVSQSPRYKVAKRGQDVALRCDPISGHVSLFWYQQALGQGPEFLTYFQNEAQLDKSGLPSDRFFAERPEGSVSTLKIQRTQQEDSAVYLCASSFEGYSGNTIYFGEGSWLTVV.

This clonotype was counted ten times or more. This chain connects TRBV20-1 to TRBJ2-3; 9 bases are a match to TRBD2. The junction had 10 bases not matched to a gene; V was cut back by 3 bases and J by 0 bases. CDR1 and CDR2 from the germline V gene are DFQATT and SNEGSKA (reference sequence). CDR3 length equals 17 residues. CDR3 region: CSASSGSGRTSTDTQYF. CDR3 nucleotide sequence: TGCAGTGCTAGCTCTGGTAGCGGGAGAACCAGCACAGATACGCAGTATTTT.

This clonotype was counted only a few times. This rearrangement joins TRBV25-1 to TRBJ1-1; D may be TRBD1 (5 bases). With 8 bases removed from V and 3 bases from J, the gap between germline ends came to 10 bases. The CDR3 loop spans 12 amino acids. Germline V gives CDR1 MGHDK, CDR2 SYGVNS. CDR3 nucleotide sequence: TGTGCCAGCGTCGCCAGGGACACTGAAGCTTTCTTT. It translates to CASVARDTEAFF.

This clonotype was recorded many times. This chain connects TRBV5-1 to TRBJ2-1; 14 nucleotides line up with TRBD2. The length of the CDR3 is 19 residues. CDR1 is SGHRS, CDR2 YFSETQ, per germline. V gave up 0 bases and J gave up 2 bases; unmatched junction bases: 7. The CDR3 DNA is TGCGCCAGCAGCTTGGCCCCCGGGACTAGCGGGAGAGCCTACAATGAGCAGTTCTTC. Residues: CASSLAPGTSGRAYNEQFF.